The sequence of this T cell receptor (beta chain) was determined in a study of T cell repertoires in cytomegalovirus infection. Study context: Peptides in the study included HLA-C-restricted and HLA-B-restricted CMV epitopes. Both a matching HLA type and CMV infection were indicated by public TCR beta signatures. Overall study findings and caveats: Clonotypes of TCR beta that were HLA-C-restricted and CMV-specific dominated the ex vivo response. Cumulated frequencies of public TCR beta families served to identify carriers of CMV plus the relevant HLA.

Germline values: CDR1 SGHAT, CDR2 FQNNGV. V trimming: 1 base; J trimming: 7 bases; junction bases outside the gene matches: 5. The length of the CDR3 is 14 residues. With regard to this clonotype: Its antigen is currently unknown.

Each CDR3 protein is one row after TCRdb ran MiXCR on the reads. The table shows 400,000 to 600,000 distinct CDR3 sequences, with under 55% occurring only once. The material sequenced was cultured PBMCs, taken from culture after CMV antigen stimulation. This receptor was identified in a human donor in good health (CMV status not recorded). Some clones in this sample may be carry-over from other donors' samples. The chain joins TRBV11-2 to TRBJ1-1; 8 bases match TRBD1. CDR3 loop: CASSLGQGLGEAFF. The CDR3 nucleotides are TGTGCCAGCAGCTTAGGACAGGGGTTAGGTGAAGCTTTCTTT.